This T cell receptor (beta chain) was sequenced for a study of CD8+ T cells in alopecia areata. Study as a whole: The authors grafted skin from roughly 6-13-month-old C3H/HeJ donors with spontaneous alopecia onto roughly 6-10-week-old female C3H/HeJ mice.

Extraction and reverse transcription of RNA yielded cDNA as the sequencing template. Clones were read by immunoSEQ multiplex PCR, and TCRdb kept only the in-frame ones, dropping some. The sample holds over 250,000 clones, and no clone turns up only once. With respect to this clone: The gene names given are mouse names. The CDR3 end is not reached by the read, which stops 4 residues before it; the germline J gene fills it in.

A sort of pooled cutaneous lymph node cells used CD4, CD8alpha, NKG2D, NKG2ACE and other stains. The CDR3 spans 13 residues. Germline assignment: CDR1 FNHDT and CDR2 SITEND (reference sequence). The chain couples TRBV19 to TRBJ2-5, with TRBD1 identical over 7 bases. Sequenced: CD4+ T cells sorted from a lymph node. This sequence was found in a C3H/HeJ mouse with alopecia areata. The MHC haplotype of this mouse line is H2-k. The covered CDR3 bases are TGTGCCAGCAGTAAGACAGGGAAAGAC. Protein sequence: CASSKTGKD. The full CDR3 sequence reads CASSKTGKDTQYF.